The 2 T cell receptor beta chains in this list originate from one sample, sequenced in a study of shared clonotypes between healthy human individuals. The assay was immunoSEQ multiplex PCR, and TCRdb's table has in-frame clones only and misses some. The table has approximately 650,000 clones, around 95% seen once. Cells designated naive CD8 were CD45RO-negative and were positively selected for CCR7, with terminally differentiated effector memory CD45RA+ cells excluded. Sequenced material: naive CD8+ T cells sorted from blood. The source of these receptors is a woman aged 30 to 39 in good health.

Only one count was recorded for this clone. This chain connects TRBV2 to TRBJ2-7; 7 bases align to TRBD2. This CDR3 has 11 residues. Losses at the gene ends were 6 bases for V and 7 bases for J; bases not matched to a gene: 3. Germline V gene data show CDR1 as SNHLY and CDR2 as FYNNEI. CDR3 protein: CASRDSGEQYF. CDR3 sequence (DNA): TGTGCCAGCAGGGATAGCGGGGAGCAGTACTTC.

For the CDR3, the DNA is TGTGCCAGCAGGACTGGGGATGGAGGTAGCACAGATACGCAGTATTTT. Protein: CASRTGDGGSTDTQYF. The chain joins TRBV27 to TRBJ2-3, with D possibly matching TRBD2 (5 bases). The CDR3 contains 16 residues. The V end lost 6 bases, the J end lost 0 bases, and 16 bases lay between the germline ends. The germline V gene encodes CDR1 MNHEY and CDR2 SMNVEV (reference sequence).